The next 11 T cell receptor beta chains were all read from a single sample in a study of blood T cell repertoires in COVID-19. Here immunoSEQ multiplex PCR was the method, and the copy in TCRdb shows in-frame clones only, minus some. The sample lists about 200,000 clones; roughly 86% were seen once. Material for sequencing was peripheral blood. The origin of the receptors is a woman aged 45-65 years with COVID-19, enrolled during active disease.

V usage is TRBV29-1 and J usage is TRBJ1-2; D perhaps matches TRBD1 (5 bases). The V gene lost 1 base and the J gene lost 2 bases, with 8 bases spanning the gap. Germline values: CDR1 SQVTM, CDR2 ANQGSEA. The CDR3 covers 13 residues. CDR3 DNA: TGCAGCGTTGAAGTCCGACAGAACTATGGCTACACCTTC. It translates to CSVEVRQNYGYTF.

V and J are TRBV4-3 and TRBJ1-1, with D possibly being TRBD1 (6 bases). Germline V gene lookup returns CDR1 LGHNA and CDR2 YSLEER. CDR3 size: 16 residues. V gave up 0 bases and J gave up 3 bases, with 14 bases separating them. This CDR3 is CASSQDHQGSYTEAFF. CDR3 sequence (DNA): TGCGCCAGCAGCCAAGATCATCAGGGGTCGTACACTGAAGCTTTCTTT.

DNA for the CDR3: TGTGCCAGCAGTGGAGGATCACCCCTCCACTTT. This gives the protein CASSGGSPLHF. The V and J genes are TRBV25-1 and TRBJ1-6; D call uncertain. V was clipped by 4 bases and J by 10 bases, with 5 bases between them. This CDR3 is built from 11 residues. Germline lookup yields CDR1 MGHDK and CDR2 SYGVNS.

The chain employs TRBV2 and TRBJ1-5; 7 bases are shared with TRBD1. J lost 1 base, V lost 6 bases, and 6 bases had no gene match. The CDR3 is 15 residues long. Germline CDR1 reads SNHLY; CDR2 reads FYNNEI. The DNA of the CDR3 is TGTGCCAGCAGAGCCGGACAGGTGAGCAATCAGCCCCAGCATTTT. Its translation: CASRAGQVSNQPQHF.

The rearrangement links TRBV4-3 to TRBJ2-1; TRBD1 agrees at 9 bases. Germline CDR1 is LGHNA and CDR2 is YSLEER. The V gene end was trimmed by 1 base and the J gene end by 7 bases; junction bases not matched to a gene: 5. The CDR3 has 15 amino acids. The CDR3 region has the DNA TGCGCCAGCAGCCAAGTAGGGGACAGGGTTAATGAGCAGTTCTTC. It codes for CASSQVGDRVNEQFF.

The chain employs TRBV3-1 (or the pseudogene TRBV3-2) and TRBJ2-3; TRBD2 is a possible D gene (7 bases). V was shortened by 1 base and J by 2 bases, with 16 bases between the two germline ends. The CDR3 consists of 17 residues. CDR1 LGHDT and CDR2 YNNKEL come from the germline V gene (reference sequence). The CDR3 region is CASSQVLGGGYTDTQYF. CDR3 in DNA: TGTGCCAGCAGCCAAGTCCTCGGCGGGGGCTACACAGATACGCAGTATTTT.

V and J are TRBV28 and TRBJ1-1; TRBD1 is a possible D gene (5 bases). This CDR3 comprises 14 residues. V lost 2 bases and J 1 base, leaving 8 bases between the germline ends. Germline assignment: CDR1 MDHEN and CDR2 SYDVKM. CDR3 nucleotides: TGTGCCAGCAGTTTACCCGGGGGGAACACTGAAGCTTTCTTT. This translates into CASSLPGGNTEAFF.

J is TRBJ1-6 and V is TRBV7-6; D is uncertain. Trimming removed 4 bases from V and 6 bases from J, with 10 bases in between. This CDR3 is 14 amino acids long. Germline V gives CDR1 SGHVS, CDR2 FNYEAQ. CDR3 nucleotide sequence: TGTGCCAGCAGCTCGGGTCCTTCTAATTCACCCCTCCACTTT. This encodes CASSSGPSNSPLHF.

CDR3 sequence (DNA): TGCGCCAGCAGTCAATCTCTGCAGGTCACAGCTCTACCGCGAGGCGGGTTGACTGAAGCTTTCTTT. This sequence encodes CASSQSLQVTALPRGGLTEAFF. The chain employs TRBV23-1 and TRBJ1-1; D is uncertain. TRBV23-1 is noted as an ORF with a role that remains uncertain. CDR3 length: 22 amino acids. The V gene lost 0 bases and the J gene lost 5 bases, with 34 bases spanning the gap.

The chain uses TRBV7-2 and TRBJ2-2; no reliable D call. CDR3 size: 13 residues. In germline, CDR1 is SGHTA, CDR2 FQGNSA. Between the trimmed V and J ends, which lost 2 bases and 6 bases, there was a span of 7 bases. The CDR3 spells CASSLKTAGELFF. The CDR3 DNA follows: TGTGCCAGCAGCTTAAAAACAGCCGGGGAGCTGTTTTTT.

This CDR3 reads CASSLDVAVFYSDTQYF. CDR3 coding DNA: TGCGCCAGCAGCTTGGACGTGGCCGTCTTTTATTCCGATACGCAGTATTTT. This rearrangement joins TRBV5-1 to TRBJ2-3; D is unresolved. The CDR3 length is 17 residues. The V and J ends lost 0 bases and 6 bases respectively, with 20 bases between them. Per germline, CDR1 SGHRS and CDR2 YFSETQ. Variable domain in full (rest from reference TRBV5-1 and TRBJ2-3): KAGVTQTPRYLIKTRGQQVTLSCSPISGHRSVSWYQQTPGQGLQFLFEYFSETQRNKGNFPGRFSGRQFSNSRSEMNVSTLELGDSALYLCASSLDVAVFYSDTQYFGPGTRLTVL.